The T cell receptor beta chain described here comes from a study of blood T cell repertoires in COVID-19. Study-wide background: The origin of the acute and convalescent COVID-19 samples was the United States, Italy and Spain. The analysed material was cDNA or gDNA that came from T cells, B-cell-depleted T cells, or PBMCs.

TCRdb's table, derived via immunoSEQ multiplex PCR, lists solely in-frame clones and lacks some. The sample has some 220,000 clones, 75% to 85% seen once. Seattle's enrolled individuals joined amid active infection and were then monitored longitudinally. The receptor was derived from a woman in her 70s with COVID-19, enrolled during active disease. Sequencing input: peripheral blood.

CDR3 loop: CSVKQAQETQYF. CDR3 bases: TGCAGCGTTAAACAGGCCCAAGAGACCCAGTACTTC. The chain uses TRBV29-1 and TRBJ2-5; D perhaps matches TRBD1 (5 bases). CDR3 size: 12 residues. V was shortened by 5 bases and J by 1 base, with 8 bases between the two germline ends. The germline gives CDR1 SQVTM, CDR2 ANQGSEA.